Following are 25 T cell receptor beta chains from one sample sequenced in a study of a mutant IDH1 vaccine in newly diagnosed glioma. These receptors have no known antigen. The data were produced by immunoSEQ multiplex PCR, yet TCRdb's version contains in-frame clones alone and is incomplete. Of about 54,000 clones detected, about nine tenths appear once; the ten largest clones hold 1.4%. Stated time point: week 23, last vaccination. The study gave 300 ug of mutant IDH1 20-mer peptide per vaccine dose, with topical imiquimod. Sequencing used PBMCs, obtained from a glioma patient whose treatment included an IDH1 peptide vaccine. These receptors originate from a man aged 35 to 55 with glioma.

The chain has TRBV6-1 and TRBJ2-7; no clear D gene. Trimming cost V 2 bases and J 7 bases, with 6 bases left between them. The germline V gene encodes CDR1 MNHNS and CDR2 SASEGT. The CDR3 has 11 residues. For the CDR3, the DNA is TGTGCCAGCAGTGAATGGGCTGAGCAGTACTTC. The encoded protein is CASSEWAEQYF.

V usage is TRBV5-1 and J usage is TRBJ1-1; D is ambiguous. Trimming cost V 0 bases and J 6 bases, with 12 bases left between them. This CDR3 has 14 residues. Germline loops: CDR1 SGHRS, CDR2 YFSETQ. The CDR3 is CASSLEITVSEAFF. CDR3 coding DNA: TGCGCCAGCAGCTTGGAAATTACCGTTTCTGAAGCTTTCTTT.

This clone has only one observation. The chain combines TRBV11-2 with TRBJ2-2; TRBD2 aligns across 8 bases. The CDR3 totals 16 residues. Germline-derived CDR1 and CDR2 are SGHAT and FQNNGV. The V and J ends lost 5 bases and 5 bases, in that order; junction bases with no gene match: 10. CDR3 region: CASSPRGAQGTGELFF. The CDR3 DNA reads TGTGCCAGCAGCCCGCGGGGGGCGCAGGGTACCGGGGAGCTGTTTTTT.

This clone was detected only once. The chain recombines TRBV6-1 with TRBJ2-1; weak D call: TRBD1 (5 bases). Trimming took 6 bases from V and 7 from J, leaving 19 bases between them. Germline assignment: CDR1 MNHNS and CDR2 SASEGT. The CDR3 contains 15 residues. As DNA, the CDR3 is TGTGCCAGCAGAGGAAACAGGCCTGGTACGAATGAGCAGTTCTTC. This encodes CASRGNRPGTNEQFF.

This chain links TRBV5-1 with TRBJ2-7; 7 bases map to TRBD2. The CDR3 spans 15 residues. Trimming cost V 4 bases and J 0 bases; bases outside gene matches: 7. CDR1 and CDR2 (germline): SGHRS, YFSETQ. The CDR3 bases are TGCGCCAGCAGCGTCGCTGGCGGGAGCTCCTACGAGCAGTACTTC. Its translation: CASSVAGGSSYEQYF.

The rearrangement joins TRBV7-8 to TRBJ2-7; TRBD2 matches 9 bases. CDR1 and CDR2 (germline): SGHVS, FQNEAQ. J lost 1 base, V lost 4 bases, and 5 bases had no gene match. The CDR3 is 15 amino acids. CDR3 coding DNA: TGTGCCAGCAGCTCGAGGACTAGCGATTCCTACGAGCAGTACTTC. Translated: CASSSRTSDSYEQYF.

This clone was seen more than once but under ten times. At one end the junction does not follow the germline gene, possibly because of a read error. The rearrangement joins TRBV7-7 to TRBJ2-3; 11 nucleotides align to TRBD2. Germline CDR1 and CDR2: SSHAT and FNYEAQ (reference sequence). The CDR3 consists of 17 residues. The CDR3 DNA sequence: TGTGCTAGCAGGCCGCTAGCGGGAGGCCCTAGCACAGATACGCAGTATTTT. Amino acid sequence: CASRPLAGGPSTDTQYF.

The genes are TRBV9 and TRBJ1-3; D is uncertain. The CDR3 is 14 amino acids. Trimming stripped 0 bases from V and 4 bases from J, with 8 bases between. In germline, CDR1 is SGDLS, CDR2 YYNGEE. The CDR3 sequence is CASSVGRAGNTIYF. The CDR3 region has the DNA TGTGCCAGCAGCGTAGGACGGGCAGGAAACACCATATATTTT.

The gene calls are TRBV28 and TRBJ2-3, with 7 bases fitting TRBD2. The CDR3 sequence is 17 residues long. Germline CDR1 MDHEN, CDR2 SYDVKM. The V gene end was trimmed by 0 bases and the J gene end by 5 bases; junction bases not matched to a gene: 11. The CDR3 bases are TGTGCCAGCAGTTTATGGGGGAGGGCCGCGATTGTAGATACGCAGTATTTT. Its protein product is CASSLWGRAAIVDTQYF.

The chain joins TRBV15 to TRBJ1-4; a possible D gene is TRBD1 (5 bases). Trimming removed 5 bases from V and 5 bases from J, with 21 bases in between. The CDR3 contains 17 residues. The V gene's germline CDR1 is LNHNV and CDR2 YYDKDF (reference sequence). The CDR3 sequence: CATSRTTPGLSNEKLFF. The CDR3 nucleotides read TGTGCCACCAGCCGAACCACCCCGGGGCTGTCAAATGAAAAACTGTTTTTT.

The chain couples TRBV5-1 to TRBJ1-1, with D possibly being TRBD1 (6 bases). Trimming shortened V by 4 bases and J by 5 bases, and 12 bases separated the two germline ends. Germline V gives CDR1 SGHRS, CDR2 YFSETQ. This CDR3 comprises 13 residues. CDR3 in amino acids: CASSPQGGTEAFF. The CDR3 nucleotides are TGCGCCAGCAGCCCACAGGGAGGGACTGAAGCTTTCTTT.

The rearrangement joins TRBV27 to TRBJ2-7; D may be TRBD1 (6 bases). The CDR3 has 16 residues. Trimming stripped 8 bases from V and 7 bases from J, with 27 bases between. Germline loops: CDR1 MNHEY, CDR2 SMNVEV (reference sequence). The CDR3 DNA sequence: TGTGCCAGCTCATATGAGGGGGTACGAAGTTCGGGAGAGCAGTACTTC. As protein: CASSYEGVRSSGEQYF.

The CDR3 loop is CASSWDRDLGLEQYF. The CDR3 DNA reads as TGTGCCAGCAGTTGGGACAGGGATCTGGGGCTGGAGCAGTACTTC. The J gene is TRBJ2-7, the V gene TRBV27; 9 bases are a match to TRBD1. Losses at the gene ends were 4 bases for V and 7 bases for J; bases not matched to a gene: 11. CDR3 length: 15 residues. Germline V lookup: CDR1 MNHEY, CDR2 SMNVEV (reference sequence).

This clone showed up just once. This chain joins TRBV7-9 and TRBJ2-5, with 11 bases identical to TRBD2. The CDR3 is 17 amino acids. The germline V gene encodes CDR1 SEHNR and CDR2 FQNEAQ (reference sequence). Unmatched junction bases numbered 7, after V lost 4 bases and J lost 0 bases. In DNA, the CDR3 is TGTGCCAGCAGCTACGGACTAGCGGGCCTATACCAAGAGACCCAGTACTTC. It is translated as CASSYGLAGLYQETQYF.

The chain is built from TRBV9 and TRBJ2-3; 12 bases match TRBD2. J gave up 6 bases and V 2 bases, and 7 bases lay outside the gene matches. Germline V lookup: CDR1 SGDLS, CDR2 YYNGEE. CDR3 length: 16 residues. CDR3 sequence (DNA): TGTGCCAGCAGCGTTTCAGTCGGGACTAGCGGGGATACGCAGTATTTT. It specifies CASSVSVGTSGDTQYF.

The chain recombines TRBV20-1 with TRBJ2-5; D ambiguous. Germline CDR1 and CDR2: DFQATT and SNEGSKA (reference sequence). The length of the CDR3 is 11 residues. V lost 4 bases and J 5 bases, leaving 8 bases between the germline ends. CDR3 DNA sequence: TGCAGTGCTACCAAGGGTGAGACCCAGTACTTC. Translation gives CSATKGETQYF.

V gene TRBV28 combines with J gene TRBJ1-1; D is unclear. Germline V gives CDR1 MDHEN, CDR2 SYDVKM. The CDR3 covers 19 residues. Between the trimmed V and J ends, which lost 3 bases and 3 bases, there was a span of 26 bases. In nucleotides, the CDR3 is TGTGCCAGCAGTTTGGGGTCCCATGGGTTTATCAGGCCGGACACTGAAGCTTTCTTT. Its translation: CASSLGSHGFIRPDTEAFF.

The V call is TRBV21-1, the J call TRBJ2-5; no DNA check was done on the table's D call, TRBD2. TRBV21-1 is a known pseudogene. CDR3 length: 13 residues. CDR3 residues: CASSKTPGETQYF. The CDR3 region has the DNA TGTGCCAGCAGCAAAACACCGGGGGAGACCCAGTACTTC.

This chain connects TRBV5-1 to TRBJ2-7, with TRBD2 as a possible D gene (5 bases). Germline CDR1 reads SGHRS; CDR2 reads YFSETQ. The CDR3 is made up of 15 amino acids. V was shortened by 1 base and J by 6 bases, with 17 bases between the two germline ends. CDR3 sequence: CASSLLLGGELEQYF. The CDR3 DNA is TGCGCCAGCAGCTTGTTACTCGGAGGCGAACTCGAGCAGTACTTC.

The rearrangement uses TRBV6-1 and TRBJ1-5; 7 bases align to TRBD1. The ends lost 3 bases at V and 1 base at J; junction bases unmatched: 9. The CDR3 is made up of 17 amino acids. Per germline, CDR1 MNHNS and CDR2 SASEGT. CDR3: CASSDLPGTASNQPQHF. The CDR3 region has the DNA TGTGCCAGCAGTGATCTACCCGGGACAGCGAGCAATCAGCCCCAGCATTTT.

The chain recombines TRBV19 with TRBJ2-5, with a tentative D call TRBD1 (6 bases). This CDR3 is built from 14 residues. The ends were cut back, 6 bases at V and 3 bases at J, with 14 bases in the middle. Germline V gene lookup returns CDR1 LNHDA and CDR2 SQIVND (reference sequence). The CDR3 coding sequence is TGTGCCAGTAGGCCGGGACATACTGAAGAGACCCAGTACTTC. Protein sequence: CASRPGHTEETQYF.

This clone showed up just once. This chain connects TRBV7-3 to TRBJ2-1; a weak D match, TRBD1 (6 bases). V was shortened by 4 bases and J by 7 bases, with 20 bases between the two germline ends. The CDR3 is 16 residues long. Per the germline V gene, CDR1 is SGHTA and CDR2 is FQGTGA. In nucleotides, the CDR3 is TGTGCCAGCAGCTCTTTCGACAAAACAGGGTCGAATGAGCAGTTCTTC. Translated, it gives CASSSFDKTGSNEQFF.

The chain has TRBV11-3 and TRBJ2-7; D is ambiguous. Germline V lookup: CDR1 SGHNT, CDR2 YENEEA. The CDR3 extends over 13 amino acids. The germline V and J ends were trimmed by 5 bases and 0 bases, with 8 bases remaining between them. CDR3 DNA sequence: TGTGCCAGCAGCCCCGGCAGCTCCTACGAGCAGTACTTC. Translating gives CASSPGSSYEQYF.

This sequence joins TRBV13 and TRBJ2-1, with D unclear. Germline V gene lookup returns CDR1 PRHDT and CDR2 FYEKMQ (reference sequence). The V and J ends lost 0 bases and 8 bases respectively, with 8 bases between them. The CDR3 covers 13 residues. The CDR3 nucleotides are TGTGCCAGCAGCTTAGGTTCCGGCTATGAGCAGTTCTTC. The encoded protein is CASSLGSGYEQFF.

This chain connects TRBV10-3 to TRBJ2-3; D unresolved. The CDR3 is 15 residues long. V lost 6 bases and J 3 bases, leaving 16 bases between the germline ends. Looked up from germline, CDR1 is ENHRY and CDR2 is SYGVKD. The CDR3 DNA reads as TGTGCCATCAGCACTACGGGCCAAGGGACAGATACGCAGTATTTT. It codes for CAISTTGQGTDTQYF.